This T cell receptor (beta chain) was sequenced for a study of CD8+ T cells in alopecia areata. The overall study: Tofacitinib ran for 6 to 18 months before 6 months off drug.

Trimming removed 5 bases at V and 10 bases at J, with 15 bases between. Germline loops: CDR1 SQVTM, CDR2 ANQGSEA. This CDR3 has 13 amino acids. After isolation, RNA underwent reverse transcription to generate cDNA as the sequencing template. Repertoires were generated with immunoSEQ multiplex PCR, while TCRdb's copy carries only in-frame clones and drops some. The table has roughly 200,000 clones, 63% seen once. Sorting separated CD4+ and CD8+ T cells out of PBMCs. The sequences come from CD4+ T cells sorted from blood, collected at week 0. The chain links TRBV29-1 to TRBJ1-6; the D gene is possibly TRBD1 (5 bases). The clonotype was recovered from a human donor with alopecia areata. The chain's CDR3 is CSVWDGRSSPLHF. Written as DNA, the CDR3 is TGCAGCGTTTGGGACGGGAGAAGCTCACCCCTCCACTTT.